Shown below are 12 T cell receptor beta chains from a single sample sequenced in a study of beta chain features in type 1 diabetes. The sequenced template was cDNA made from the entire isolated RNA. Assay: immunoSEQ multiplex PCR; the TCRdb copy retains only in-frame clones and omits some. The data show hundreds of thousands of clones, with approximately 15% seen just once and roughly 7% held by the top ten. Sequencing input: central memory CD4+ T cells from blood. All receptors derive from a man aged 25-45 years in good health.

V is TRBV10-3 and J is TRBJ2-2; D remains ambiguous. Per germline, CDR1 ENHRY and CDR2 SYGVKD. The V and J ends lost 7 bases and 7 bases respectively, with 7 bases between them. This CDR3 spans 11 amino acids. In DNA, the CDR3 is TGTGCCATCACCCAAAGCGGGGAGCTGTTTTTT. As protein: CAITQSGELFF.

In regard to this clone: Different DNA sequences within this sample yield the same CDR3. The chain carries TRBV9 and TRBJ2-5; possibly TRBD2 for D (7 bases). The CDR3 is 15 amino acids. Looked up from germline, CDR1 is SGDLS and CDR2 is YYNGEE. Trimming removed 0 bases at V and 4 bases at J, with 13 bases between. CDR3 coding DNA: TGTGCCAGCAGCGTAGCTTCGGGGGGCAGAGAGACCCAGTACTTC. It encodes CASSVASGGRETQYF.

The V and J genes are TRBV11-2 and TRBJ1-2; tentative D call: TRBD1 (6 bases). This CDR3 region has 15 residues. Germline CDR1 is SGHAT and CDR2 is FQNNGV. V lost 5 bases and J lost 5, with 18 bases in between. The CDR3 DNA sequence: TGTGCCAGCAGCCTAGGAGGGGGTAAAACGTATGGCTACACCTTC. It specifies CASSLGGGKTYGYTF.

V and J are TRBV4-2 and TRBJ1-5, with D perhaps TRBD1 (6 bases). Per germline, CDR1 LGHNA and CDR2 YNFKEQ. The CDR3 loop spans 15 amino acids. The germline V and J ends were trimmed by 4 bases and 6 bases, with 16 bases remaining between them. CDR3 bases: TGTGCCAGCAGCCCCCGGCGAGGGGGTGCTCAGCCCCAGCATTTT. The encoded protein is CASSPRRGGAQPQHF.

This clone was observed a handful of times. The chain combines TRBV5-6 with TRBJ2-5; 7 nucleotides agree with TRBD2. Germline loops: CDR1 SGHDT, CDR2 YYEEEE. Unmatched junction bases numbered 6, after V lost 3 bases and J lost 4 bases. The CDR3 loop spans 14 amino acids. The DNA for the CDR3 is TGTGCCAGCAGCTGGACTAGTTTAGGAGAGACCCAGTACTTC. Its protein product is CASSWTSLGETQYF.

This clone has just a few counts. The chain employs TRBV14 and TRBJ2-5, with 10 bases matching TRBD2. Losses at the gene ends were 0 bases for V and 7 bases for J; bases not matched to a gene: 8. The germline gives CDR1 SGHDN, CDR2 FVKESK. The CDR3 is 16 residues long. Here the CDR3 DNA reads TGTGCCAGCAGCCAAGATCCAGCGGGGGGGCTTGGGACCCAGTACTTC. The encoded protein is CASSQDPAGGLGTQYF.

Written as DNA, the CDR3 is TGTGCCAGCTCACCCCGTGAGGATAATTCACCCCTCCACTTT. This encodes CASSPREDNSPLHF. J is TRBJ1-6 and V is TRBV18; D gene uncertain. Germline loops: CDR1 KGHSH, CDR2 LQKENI. Trimming left V 3 bases short and J 5 bases short, with 8 bases between. There are 14 residues in the CDR3.

The chain has TRBV28 and TRBJ1-5; 7 nucleotides agree with TRBD1. The CDR3 is 14 amino acids. The V gene's germline CDR1 is MDHEN and CDR2 SYDVKM. V shed 6 bases, J shed 1 base, and the junction held 3 bases outside the gene matches. CDR3 DNA: TGTGCCAGCAGGGCAGGGGGGAGCAATCAGCCCCAGCATTTT. It yields the protein CASRAGGSNQPQHF.

The table lists this clone with many counts. The rearrangement links TRBV7-9 to TRBJ1-1; D may be TRBD1 (6 bases). Trimming took 8 bases from V and 3 from J, leaving 16 bases between them. Germline V CDR1 and CDR2: SEHNR, FQNEAQ (reference sequence). The CDR3 has 14 residues. The CDR3 DNA follows: TGTGCCAGCCGACAACAGGGAATGTACACTGAAGCTTTCTTT. Translated: CASRQQGMYTEAFF. The full variable domain, completed using reference TRBV7-9 and TRBJ1-1, is DTGVSQNPRHKITKRGQNVTFRCDPISEHNRLYWYRQTLGQGPEFLTYFQNEAQLEKSRLLSDRFSAERPKGSFSTLEIQRTEQGDSAMYLCASRQQGMYTEAFFGQGTRLTVV.

The chain employs TRBV4-2 and TRBJ2-1; D is possibly TRBD2 (6 bases). V lost 0 bases, J lost 6 bases, and 21 bases lay in between. In germline, CDR1 is LGHNA, CDR2 YNFKEQ. This CDR3 is 18 amino acids long. CDR3 protein: CASSQDLRGSGQFNEQFF. The CDR3 DNA sequence: TGTGCCAGCAGCCAAGACCTACGGGGGAGCGGGCAATTCAATGAGCAGTTCTTC.

The rearrangement links TRBV21-1 to TRBJ1-5; TRBD1 is the table's D call and was not checked against the DNA. TRBV21-1 is tagged as a pseudogene. This CDR3 has 13 residues. The CDR3 spells CASRASNNQPQHF. CDR3 coding DNA: TGTGCCAGCAGGGCCAGTAATAATCAGCCCCAGCATTTT.

In this sample, this clone turned up many times. V gene TRBV7-9 combines with J gene TRBJ2-5; D might be TRBD2 (6 bases). The CDR3 has 14 residues. Germline V CDR1 and CDR2: SEHNR, FQNEAQ (reference sequence). Trimming cost V 0 bases and J 4 bases, with 9 bases left between them. The CDR3 loop reads CASSLAAGGETQYF. The CDR3 DNA sequence: TGTGCCAGCAGCTTAGCGGCCGGGGGAGAGACCCAGTACTTC.